These T cell receptor beta chains were read from a single sample in a study of graft-versus-host responses after intestinal transplantation. Profiled with immunoSEQ multiplex PCR; TCRdb holds only in-frame clones, not every one. The sample contains approximately 90,000 clones, around 93% of which appear only once. Their antigens remain unidentified. The sequencing here drew on unstimulated CD8+ T cells sorted from spleen or lymph node cells, taken before intestinal transplant. These receptors all come from a human donor who received an intestinal transplant. The conserved cysteine and the conserved F or W are not part of the CDR3 here. The order of the fields is V gene, D gene, J gene, CDR3 protein. The D gene is left open where the match is weak.

TRBV5-1,TRBD2,TRBJ2-1,ASSPRSIAGGTYNEQF
TRBV27,.,TRBJ1-2,ASSLTGALYGYT
TRBV4-3,.,TRBJ2-1,ASSQDGAYNEQF
TRBV29-1,TRBD1,TRBJ2-7,SVGGGQIYEQY
TRBV4-1,.,TRBJ1-4,ASSQEGRAGEKLF
TRBV11-2,.,TRBJ2-7,ASSPTGFWEQY
TRBV7-8,TRBD2,TRBJ2-5,ASSLWTSWAGETQY
TRBV28,.,TRBJ2-7,ASSFQGFTTSYEQY
TRBV7-6,.,TRBJ2-7,ASSLEVGLSYEQY
TRBV7-9,TRBD1,TRBJ1-1,ASSSSRDRKDMNTEAF
TRBV11-2,.,TRBJ1-6,ASSLGQVSPYNSPLH